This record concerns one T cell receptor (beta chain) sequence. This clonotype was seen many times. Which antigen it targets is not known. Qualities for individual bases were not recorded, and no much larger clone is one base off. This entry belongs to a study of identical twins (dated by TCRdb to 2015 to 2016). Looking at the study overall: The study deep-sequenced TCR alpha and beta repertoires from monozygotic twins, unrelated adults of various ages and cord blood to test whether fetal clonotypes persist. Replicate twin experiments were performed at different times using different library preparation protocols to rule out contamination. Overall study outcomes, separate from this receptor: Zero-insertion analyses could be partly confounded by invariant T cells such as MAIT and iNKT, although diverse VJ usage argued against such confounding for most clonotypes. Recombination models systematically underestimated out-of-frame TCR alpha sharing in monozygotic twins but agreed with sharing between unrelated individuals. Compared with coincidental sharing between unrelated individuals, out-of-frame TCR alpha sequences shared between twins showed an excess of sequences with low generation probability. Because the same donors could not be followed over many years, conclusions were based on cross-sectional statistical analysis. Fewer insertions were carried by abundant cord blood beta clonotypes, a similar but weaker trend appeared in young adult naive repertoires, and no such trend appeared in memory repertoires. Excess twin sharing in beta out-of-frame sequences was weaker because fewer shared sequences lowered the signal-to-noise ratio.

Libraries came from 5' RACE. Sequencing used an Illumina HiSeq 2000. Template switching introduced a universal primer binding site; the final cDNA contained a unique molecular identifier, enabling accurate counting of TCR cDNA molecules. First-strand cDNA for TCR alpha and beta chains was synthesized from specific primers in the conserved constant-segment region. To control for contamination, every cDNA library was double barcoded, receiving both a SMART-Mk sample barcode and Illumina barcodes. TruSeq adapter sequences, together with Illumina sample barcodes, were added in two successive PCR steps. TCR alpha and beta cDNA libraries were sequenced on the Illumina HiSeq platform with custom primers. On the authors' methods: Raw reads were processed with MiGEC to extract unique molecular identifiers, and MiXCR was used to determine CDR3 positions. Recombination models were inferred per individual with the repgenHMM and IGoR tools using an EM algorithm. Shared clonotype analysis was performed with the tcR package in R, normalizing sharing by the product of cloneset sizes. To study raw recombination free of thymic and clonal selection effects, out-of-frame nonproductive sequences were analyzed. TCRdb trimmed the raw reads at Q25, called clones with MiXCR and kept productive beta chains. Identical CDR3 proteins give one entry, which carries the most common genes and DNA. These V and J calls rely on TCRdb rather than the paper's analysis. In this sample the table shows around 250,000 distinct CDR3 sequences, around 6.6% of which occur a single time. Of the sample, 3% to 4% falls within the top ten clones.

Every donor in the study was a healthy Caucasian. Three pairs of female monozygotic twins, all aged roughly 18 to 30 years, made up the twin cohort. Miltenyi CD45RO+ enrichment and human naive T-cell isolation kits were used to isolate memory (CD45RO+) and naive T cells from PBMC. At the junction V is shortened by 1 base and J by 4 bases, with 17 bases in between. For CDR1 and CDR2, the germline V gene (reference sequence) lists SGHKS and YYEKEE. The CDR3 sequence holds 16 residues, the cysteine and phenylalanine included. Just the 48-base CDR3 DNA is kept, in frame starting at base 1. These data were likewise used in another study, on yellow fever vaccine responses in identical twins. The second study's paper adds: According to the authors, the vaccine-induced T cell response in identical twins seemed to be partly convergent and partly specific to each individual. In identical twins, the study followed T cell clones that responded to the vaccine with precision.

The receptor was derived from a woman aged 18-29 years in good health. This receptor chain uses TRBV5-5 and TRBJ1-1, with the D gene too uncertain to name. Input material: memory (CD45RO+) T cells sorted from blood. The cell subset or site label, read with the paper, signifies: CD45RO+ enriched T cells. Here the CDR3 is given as CASSLYSGVRATEAFF. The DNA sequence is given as TGTGCCAGCAGCTTGTATAGCGGGGTAAGAGCCACTGAAGCTTTCTTT.